This T cell receptor (beta chain) was found in a study of control samples from healthy donors and cancer patients. From germline, CDR1 is LNHDA and CDR2 SQIVND (reference sequence). With 5 bases removed from V and 0 bases from J, the gap between germline ends came to 13 bases. CDR3 size: 15 residues. Sequencing was performed with immunoSEQ multiplex PCR; in TCRdb, only in-frame clones are kept and a portion is missing. This sample contains approximately 190,000 clones. The genes are TRBV19 and TRBJ1-1; TRBD1 is a possible D gene (6 bases). The material sequenced was blood. The receptor was derived from a woman between 25 and 40 years old in good health. In nucleotides, the CDR3 is TGTGCCAGTAGTTCTTCGACAGGAATGAACACTGAAGCTTTCTTT. Encoded protein: CASSSSTGMNTEAFF. Full variable domain (missing parts from reference TRBV19 and TRBJ1-1): DGGITQSPKYLFRKEGQNVTLSCEQNLNHDAMYWYRQDPGQGLRLIYYSQIVNDFQKGDIAEGYSVSREKKESFPLTVTSAQKNPTAFYLCASSSSTGMNTEAFFGQGTRLTVV.